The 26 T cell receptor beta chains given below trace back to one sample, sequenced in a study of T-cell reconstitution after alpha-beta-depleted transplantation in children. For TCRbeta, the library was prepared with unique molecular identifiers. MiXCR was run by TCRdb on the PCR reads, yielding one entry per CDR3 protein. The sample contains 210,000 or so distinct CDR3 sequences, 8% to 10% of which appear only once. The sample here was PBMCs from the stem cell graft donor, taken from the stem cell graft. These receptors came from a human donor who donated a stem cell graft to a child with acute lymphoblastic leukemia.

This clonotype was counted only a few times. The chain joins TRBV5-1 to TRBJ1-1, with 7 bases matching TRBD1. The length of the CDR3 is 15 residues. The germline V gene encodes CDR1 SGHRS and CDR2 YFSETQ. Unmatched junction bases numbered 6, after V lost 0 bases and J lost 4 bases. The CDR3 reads CASSLATGAATEAFF. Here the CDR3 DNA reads TGCGCCAGCAGCTTGGCCACAGGGGCGGCCACTGAAGCTTTCTTT.

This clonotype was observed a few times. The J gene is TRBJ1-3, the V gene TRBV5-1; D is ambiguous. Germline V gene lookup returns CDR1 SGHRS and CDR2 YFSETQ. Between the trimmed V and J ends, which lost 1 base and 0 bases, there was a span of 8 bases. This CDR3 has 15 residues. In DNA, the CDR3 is TGCGCCAGCAGCTTGAAGGTGAACTCTGGAAACACCATATATTTT. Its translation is CASSLKVNSGNTIYF. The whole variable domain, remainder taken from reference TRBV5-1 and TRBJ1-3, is KAGVTQTPRYLIKTRGQQVTLSCSPISGHRSVSWYQQTPGQGLQFLFEYFSETQRNKGNFPGRFSGRQFSNSRSEMNVSTLELGDSALYLCASSLKVNSGNTIYFGEGSWLTVV.

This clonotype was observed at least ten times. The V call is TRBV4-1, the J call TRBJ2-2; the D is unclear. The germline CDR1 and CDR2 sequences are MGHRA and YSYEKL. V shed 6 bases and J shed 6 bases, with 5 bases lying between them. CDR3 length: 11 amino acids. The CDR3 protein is CASRGSGELFF. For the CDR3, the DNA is TGCGCCAGCAGGGGTTCCGGGGAGCTGTTTTTT.

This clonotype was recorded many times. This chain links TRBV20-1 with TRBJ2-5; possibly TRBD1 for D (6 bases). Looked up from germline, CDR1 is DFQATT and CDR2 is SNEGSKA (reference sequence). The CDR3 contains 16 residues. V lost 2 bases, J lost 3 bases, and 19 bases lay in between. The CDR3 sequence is CSARNRADNAKETQYF. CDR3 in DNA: TGCAGTGCTAGAAACAGGGCGGACAACGCCAAAGAGACCCAGTACTTC.

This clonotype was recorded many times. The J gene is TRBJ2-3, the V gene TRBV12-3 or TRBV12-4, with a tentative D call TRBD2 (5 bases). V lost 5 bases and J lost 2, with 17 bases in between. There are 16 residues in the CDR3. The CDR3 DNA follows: TGTGCCAGCAGTCTACTCCTAAGCGGAGACACAGATACGCAGTATTTT. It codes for CASSLLLSGDTDTQYF.

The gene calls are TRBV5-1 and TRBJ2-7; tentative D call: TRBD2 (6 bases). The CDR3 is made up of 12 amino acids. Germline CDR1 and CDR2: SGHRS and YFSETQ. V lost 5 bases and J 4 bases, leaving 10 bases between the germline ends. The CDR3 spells CASRGSGYEQYF. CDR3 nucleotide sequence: TGCGCCAGCAGAGGGAGCGGGTACGAGCAGTACTTC.

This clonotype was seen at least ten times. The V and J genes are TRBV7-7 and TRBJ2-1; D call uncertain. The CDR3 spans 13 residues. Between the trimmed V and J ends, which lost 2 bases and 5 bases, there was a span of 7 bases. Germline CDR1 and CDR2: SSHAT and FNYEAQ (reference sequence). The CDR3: CASSLQEDNEQFF. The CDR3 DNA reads TGTGCCAGCAGCTTACAAGAGGACAATGAGCAGTTCTTC.

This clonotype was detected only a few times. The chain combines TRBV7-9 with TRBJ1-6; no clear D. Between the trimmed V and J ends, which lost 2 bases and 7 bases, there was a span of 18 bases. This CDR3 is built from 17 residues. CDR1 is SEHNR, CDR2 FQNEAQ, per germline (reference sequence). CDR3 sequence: CASSLTSGSLRNSPLHF. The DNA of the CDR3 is TGTGCCAGCAGCTTAACGTCCGGGTCTCTTAGAAATTCACCCCTCCACTTT.

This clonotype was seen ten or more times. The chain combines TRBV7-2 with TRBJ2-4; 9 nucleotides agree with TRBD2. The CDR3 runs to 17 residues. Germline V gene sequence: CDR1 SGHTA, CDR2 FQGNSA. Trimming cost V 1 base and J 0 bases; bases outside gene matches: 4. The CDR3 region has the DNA TGTGCCAGCAGCTTAGGGAGCGGGGGGATAGCCAAAAACATTCAGTACTTC. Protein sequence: CASSLGSGGIAKNIQYF.

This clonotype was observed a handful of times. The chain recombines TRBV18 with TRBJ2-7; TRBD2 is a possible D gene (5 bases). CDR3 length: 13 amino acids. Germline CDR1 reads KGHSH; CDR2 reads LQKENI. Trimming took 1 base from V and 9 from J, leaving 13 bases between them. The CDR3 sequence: CASSPLELEGQYF. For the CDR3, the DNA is TGTGCCAGCTCACCACTGGAACTCGAGGGGCAGTACTTC.

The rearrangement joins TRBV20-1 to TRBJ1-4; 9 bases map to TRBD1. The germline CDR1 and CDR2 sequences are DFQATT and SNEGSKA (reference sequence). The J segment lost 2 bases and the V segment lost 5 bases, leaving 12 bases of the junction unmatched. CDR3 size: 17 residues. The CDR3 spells CSAPQSGQGSTNEKLFF. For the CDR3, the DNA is TGCAGTGCTCCTCAATCGGGACAGGGCTCTACTAATGAAAAACTGTTTTTT.

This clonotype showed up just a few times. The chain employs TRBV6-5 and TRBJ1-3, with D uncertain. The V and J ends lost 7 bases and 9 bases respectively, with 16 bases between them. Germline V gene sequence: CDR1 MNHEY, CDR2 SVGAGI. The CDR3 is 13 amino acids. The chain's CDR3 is CASITGRGGTIYF. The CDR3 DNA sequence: TGTGCCAGCATTACGGGCCGGGGTGGCACCATATATTTT.

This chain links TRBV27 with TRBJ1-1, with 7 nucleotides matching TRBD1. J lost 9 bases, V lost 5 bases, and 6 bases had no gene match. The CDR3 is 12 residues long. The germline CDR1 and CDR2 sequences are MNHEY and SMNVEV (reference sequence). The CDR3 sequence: CASSLPQGKAFF. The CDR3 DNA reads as TGTGCCAGCAGTCTACCACAGGGGAAAGCTTTCTTT.

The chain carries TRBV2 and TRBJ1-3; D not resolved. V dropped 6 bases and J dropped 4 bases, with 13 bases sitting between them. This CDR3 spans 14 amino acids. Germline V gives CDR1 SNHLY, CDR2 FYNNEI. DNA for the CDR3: TGTGCCAGCAGGCAAGGGAGTTCGGGAAACACCATATATTTT. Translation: CASRQGSSGNTIYF. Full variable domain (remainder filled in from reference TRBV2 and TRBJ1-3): EPEVTQTPSHQVTQMGQEVILRCVPISNHLYFYWYRQILGQKVEFLVSFYNNEISEKSEIFDDQFSVERPDGSNFTLKIRSTKLEDSAMYFCASRQGSSGNTIYFGEGSWLTVV.

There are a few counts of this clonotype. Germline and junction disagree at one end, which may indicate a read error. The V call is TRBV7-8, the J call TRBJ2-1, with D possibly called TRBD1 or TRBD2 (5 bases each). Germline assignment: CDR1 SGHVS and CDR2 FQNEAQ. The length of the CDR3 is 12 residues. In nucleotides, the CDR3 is TGTGCCAGCAACAAAGGGGAGATAGAGCCGTTCTTC. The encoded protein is CASNKGEIEPFF. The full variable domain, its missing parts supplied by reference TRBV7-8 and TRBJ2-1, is GAGVSQSPRYKVAKRGQDVALRCDPISGHVSLFWYQQALGQGPEFLTYFQNEAQLDKSGLPSDRFFAERPEGSVSTLKIQRTQQEDSAVYLCASNKGEIEPFFGPGTRLTVL.

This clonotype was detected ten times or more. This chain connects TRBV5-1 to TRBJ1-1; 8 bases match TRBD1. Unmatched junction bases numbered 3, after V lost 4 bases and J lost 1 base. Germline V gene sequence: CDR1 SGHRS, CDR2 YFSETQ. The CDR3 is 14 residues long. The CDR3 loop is CASSAGTGNTEAFF. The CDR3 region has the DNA TGCGCCAGCAGCGCAGGGACAGGGAACACTGAAGCTTTCTTT.

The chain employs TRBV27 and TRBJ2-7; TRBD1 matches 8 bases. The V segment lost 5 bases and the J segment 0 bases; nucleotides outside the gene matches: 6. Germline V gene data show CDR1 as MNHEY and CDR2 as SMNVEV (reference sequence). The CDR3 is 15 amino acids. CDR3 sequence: CASSPRTGSSYEQYF. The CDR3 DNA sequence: TGTGCCAGCAGTCCCCGGACAGGGAGCTCCTACGAGCAGTACTTC.

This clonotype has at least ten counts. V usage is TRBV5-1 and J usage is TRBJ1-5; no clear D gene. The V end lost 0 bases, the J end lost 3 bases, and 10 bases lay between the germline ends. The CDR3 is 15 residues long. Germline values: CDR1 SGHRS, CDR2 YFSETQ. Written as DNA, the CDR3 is TGCGCCAGCAGCTTGGGGGGATATGACAATCAGCCCCAGCATTTT. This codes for CASSLGGYDNQPQHF.

The CDR3: CASRKDSSGNTIYF. Here the CDR3 DNA reads TGTGCCAGCAGGAAGGACAGCTCTGGAAACACCATATATTTT. This sequence joins TRBV2 and TRBJ1-3; D might be TRBD1 (6 bases). Germline values: CDR1 SNHLY, CDR2 FYNNEI. Trimming stripped 6 bases from V and 0 bases from J, with 9 bases between. The CDR3 contains 14 residues.

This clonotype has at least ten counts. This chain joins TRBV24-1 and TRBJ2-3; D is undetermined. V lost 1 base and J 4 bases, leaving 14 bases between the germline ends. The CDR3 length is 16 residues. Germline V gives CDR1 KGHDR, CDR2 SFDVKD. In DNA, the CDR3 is TGTGCCACCAGTGATTTTCTCTTGTCGTGCCCAGATACGCAGTATTTT. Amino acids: CATSDFLLSCPDTQYF.

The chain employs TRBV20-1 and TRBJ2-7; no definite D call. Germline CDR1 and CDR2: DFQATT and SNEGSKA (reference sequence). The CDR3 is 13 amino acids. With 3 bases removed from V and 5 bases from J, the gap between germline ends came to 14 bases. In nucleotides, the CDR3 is TGCAGTGCTAGCGCCTCGCCTTCCGACGAGCAGTACTTC. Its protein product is CSASASPSDEQYF.

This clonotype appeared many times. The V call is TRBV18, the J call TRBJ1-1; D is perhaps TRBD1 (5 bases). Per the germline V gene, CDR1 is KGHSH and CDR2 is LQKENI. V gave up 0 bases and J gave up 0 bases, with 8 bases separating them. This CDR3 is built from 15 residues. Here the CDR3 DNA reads TGTGCCAGCTCACCACCGCAGGGAATGAACACTGAAGCTTTCTTT. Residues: CASSPPQGMNTEAFF.

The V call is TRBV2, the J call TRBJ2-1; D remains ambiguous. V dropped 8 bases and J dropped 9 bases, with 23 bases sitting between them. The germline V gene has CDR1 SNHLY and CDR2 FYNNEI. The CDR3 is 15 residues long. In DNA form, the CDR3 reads TGTGCCAGCTCCCCCTTACGAGTGGGCCTCAGTGAGCAGTTCTTC. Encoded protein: CASSPLRVGLSEQFF.

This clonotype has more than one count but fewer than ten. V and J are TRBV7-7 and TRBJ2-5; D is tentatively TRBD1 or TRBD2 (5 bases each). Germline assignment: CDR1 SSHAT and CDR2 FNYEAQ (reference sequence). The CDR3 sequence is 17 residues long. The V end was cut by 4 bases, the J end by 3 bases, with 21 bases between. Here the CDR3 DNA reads TGTGCCAGCAGCTCTCACGCAGGGACGATTGGGAAAGAGACCCAGTACTTC. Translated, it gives CASSSHAGTIGKETQYF.

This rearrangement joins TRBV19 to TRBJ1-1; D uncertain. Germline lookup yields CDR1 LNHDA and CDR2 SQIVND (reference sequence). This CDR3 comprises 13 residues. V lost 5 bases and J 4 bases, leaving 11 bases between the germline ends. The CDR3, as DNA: TGTGCCAGTAGTCCCACCTCCGGCACTGAAGCTTTCTTT. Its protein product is CASSPTSGTEAFF.

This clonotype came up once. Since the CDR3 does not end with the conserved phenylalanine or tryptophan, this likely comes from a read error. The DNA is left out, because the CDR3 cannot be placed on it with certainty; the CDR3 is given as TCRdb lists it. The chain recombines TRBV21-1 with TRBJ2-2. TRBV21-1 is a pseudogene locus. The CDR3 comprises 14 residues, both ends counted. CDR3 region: CASSKLRHTGELFC.